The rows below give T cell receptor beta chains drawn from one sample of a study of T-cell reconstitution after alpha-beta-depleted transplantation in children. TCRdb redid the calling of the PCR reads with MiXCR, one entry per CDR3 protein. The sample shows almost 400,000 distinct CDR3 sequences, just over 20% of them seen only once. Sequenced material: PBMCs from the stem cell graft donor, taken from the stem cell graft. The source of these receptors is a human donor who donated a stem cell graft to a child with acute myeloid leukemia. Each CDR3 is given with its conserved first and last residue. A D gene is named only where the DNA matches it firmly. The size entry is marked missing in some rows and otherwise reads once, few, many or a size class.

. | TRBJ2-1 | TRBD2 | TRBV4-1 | TGCGCCAGCAGCCAAGGGACTAGTCTGGCCTCCTACAATGAGCAGTTCTTC | CASSQGTSLASYNEQFF
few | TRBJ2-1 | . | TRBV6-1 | TGTGCCAGCAGTCCACGACTAGTCCCTAGTGAGCAGTTCTTC | CASSPRLVPSEQFF
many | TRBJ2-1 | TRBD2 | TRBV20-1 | TGCAGTGCTAGAGATCTAGCGGGGGGGGACAATGAGCAGTTCTTC | CSARDLAGGDNEQFF
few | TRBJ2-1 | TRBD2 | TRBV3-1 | TGTGCCAGCAGCCTAAAGCTAGCGGGTATGATGGGGCAGTTCTTC | CASSLKLAGMMGQFF
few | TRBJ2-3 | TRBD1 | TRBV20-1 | TGCAGTGCTAGAGATGAATTGAACAGGGGAAGAGGAGATACGCAGTATTTT | CSARDELNRGRGDTQYF
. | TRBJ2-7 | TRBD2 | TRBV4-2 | TGTGCCAGCAGCCCTTCGACTAGCGGGAGCCACGAGCAGTACTTC | CASSPSTSGSHEQYF
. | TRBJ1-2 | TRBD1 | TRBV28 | TGTGCCAGCAGTTCCTTCATGACAGGGGAGAACTATGGCTACACCTTC | CASSSFMTGENYGYTF
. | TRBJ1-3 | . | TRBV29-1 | TGCAGCGTTGGAGGGGAGTCTGGAAACACCATATATTTT | CSVGGESGNTIYF
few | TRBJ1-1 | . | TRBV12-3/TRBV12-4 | TGTGCCAGCAGTCATCGAATTGAGGGGACTGAAGCTTTCTTT | CASSHRIEGTEAFF
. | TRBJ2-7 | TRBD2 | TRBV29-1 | TGCAGCGTTGACGGCCTAGCGGGATCCTCCTACGAGCAGTACTTC | CSVDGLAGSSYEQYF
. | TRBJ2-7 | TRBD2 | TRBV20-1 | TGCAGTGCTAGGGGGCTAGCGGGAGGTCGCTCCTACGAGCAGTACTTC | CSARGLAGGRSYEQYF
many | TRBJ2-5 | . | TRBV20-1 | TGCAGTGCTCGCTTGGAGACCCAGTACTTC | CSARLETQYF
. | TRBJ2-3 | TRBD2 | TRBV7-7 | TGTGCTAGCGGAGGGGTTTCGGGGAGCGGGAGAACAGATACGCAGTATTTT | CASGGVSGSGRTDTQYF
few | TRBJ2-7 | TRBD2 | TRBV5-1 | TGCGCCAGCAGCTTGGAGACTAGCGGGATATTAACCTACGAGCAGTACTTC | CASSLETSGILTYEQYF
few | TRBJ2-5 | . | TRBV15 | TGTGCCACCAGCAGAGGGTTGTCGGGGCTTAGTCGAGAGACCCAGTACTTC | CATSRGLSGLSRETQYF
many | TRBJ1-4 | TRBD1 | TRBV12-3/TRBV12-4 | TGTGCCAGCAGTCCGGGACAGGGGAATGAAAAACTGTTTTTT | CASSPGQGNEKLFF
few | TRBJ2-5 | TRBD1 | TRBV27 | TGTGCCAGCAGTTTATCCCGGGACAGGCGAGAGACCCAGTACTTC | CASSLSRDRRETQYF
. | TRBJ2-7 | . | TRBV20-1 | TGCAGTGCCAGGGGAGTAACCTACGAGCAGTACTTC | CSARGVTYEQYF
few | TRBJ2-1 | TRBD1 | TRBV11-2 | TGTGCCAGCAGCTTAGGAGGGGACAGGGAATCTAATGAGCAGTTCTTC | CASSLGGDRESNEQFF
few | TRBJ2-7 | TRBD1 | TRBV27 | TGTGCCAGCAGTTTATCGAGACAGGGGGTGAACGAGCAGTACTTC | CASSLSRQGVNEQYF
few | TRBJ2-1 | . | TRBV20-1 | TGCAGTGCCCCTAACATTGAACGGGTCGCGTTGTCCTACAATGAGCAGTTCTTC | CSAPNIERVALSYNEQFF
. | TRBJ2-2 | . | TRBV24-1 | TGTGCCACCAGTGATTTAGGGGCGACCGGGACACTCAACACCGGGGAGCTGTTTTTT | CATSDLGATGTLNTGELFF
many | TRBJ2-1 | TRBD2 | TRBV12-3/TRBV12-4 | TGTGCCAGCAGTTATGGGTCTAGCGGATCGAAATCGAGCTCCTACAATGAGCAGTTCTTC | CASSYGSSGSKSSSYNEQFF
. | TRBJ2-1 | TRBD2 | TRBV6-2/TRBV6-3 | TGTGCCAGCAGCCCTACATCCGGGACTAGCGGGAGAATACGTTACAATGAGCAGTTCTTC | CASSPTSGTSGRIRYNEQFF
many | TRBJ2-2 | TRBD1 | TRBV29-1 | TGCAGCGCAGACAGGGGCGGCACCGGGGAGCTGTTTTTT | CSADRGGTGELFF
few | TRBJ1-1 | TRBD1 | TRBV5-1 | TGCGCCAGCAGCACAACACAGGGGGCGCGAACTGAAGCTTTCTTT | CASSTTQGARTEAFF
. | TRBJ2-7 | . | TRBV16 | TGTGCCAGCAGCCAGCAACAGTCCTACGAGCAGTACTTC | CASSQQQSYEQYF
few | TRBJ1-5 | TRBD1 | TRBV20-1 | TGCAGTAGTGGGGGACAGGGGGGGAATCAGCCCCAGCATTTT | CSSGGQGGNQPQHF
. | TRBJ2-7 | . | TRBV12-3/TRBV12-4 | TGTGCCAGCAGTTTAGGGGTCATCGAGCAGTACTTC | CASSLGVIEQYF
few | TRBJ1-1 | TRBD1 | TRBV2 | TGTGCCAGCAGTGACGACAGGGAGATCACTGAAGCTTTCTTT | CASSDDREITEAFF
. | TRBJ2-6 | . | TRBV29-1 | TGCAGCGTTCAGGGAGCCTCTGGGGCCAACGTCCTGACTTTC | CSVQGASGANVLTF
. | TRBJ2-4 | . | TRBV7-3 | TGTGCCAGCAGCTTAGGTTCGAAGGGACGGGACATTCAGTACTTC | CASSLGSKGRDIQYF
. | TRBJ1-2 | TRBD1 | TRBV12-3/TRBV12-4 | TGTGCCAGCAGTCATCGGGACAGGGGGAACACCTTC | CASSHRDRGNTF
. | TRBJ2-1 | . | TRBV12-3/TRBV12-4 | TGTGCCAGCAGTCCACGTGACAGCACCTACAATGAGCAGTTCTTC | CASSPRDSTYNEQFF
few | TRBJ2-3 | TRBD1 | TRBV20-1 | TGCAGTGCTAATAAATTGGACAGGGGGTTCGGCACAGATACGCAGTATTTT | CSANKLDRGFGTDTQYF
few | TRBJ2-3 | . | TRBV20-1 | TGCAGTGCACTTCTACCCTGGGCCACAGATACGCAGTATTTT | CSALLPWATDTQYF
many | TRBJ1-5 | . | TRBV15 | TGTGCCACCAGCAGAGGGGGGCTCAGCAATCAGCCCCAGCATTTT | CATSRGGLSNQPQHF
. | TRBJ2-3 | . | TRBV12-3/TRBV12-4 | TGTGCCAGCAGTTCCAACAGGGGCGGGAGAGATACGCAGTATTTT | CASSSNRGGRDTQYF
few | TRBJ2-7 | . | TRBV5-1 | TGCGCCAGCAGTATTACGGGAGATGTCTACGAGCAGTACTTC | CASSITGDVYEQYF
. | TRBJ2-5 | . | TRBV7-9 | TGTGCCAGCAGCTCCGGGGAGGCCAGAGCTCAAGAGACCCAGTACTTC | CASSSGEARAQETQYF
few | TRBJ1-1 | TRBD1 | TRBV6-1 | TGTGCCAGCAGTGCAGAGGGACAGGTCACTGAAGCTTTCTTT | CASSAEGQVTEAFF
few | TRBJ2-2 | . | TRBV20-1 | TGCAGTGCTGTTCGGACAGCGAACACCGGGGAGCTGTTTTTT | CSAVRTANTGELFF
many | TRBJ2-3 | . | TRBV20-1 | TGCAGTGAGCCGGGGGTTGCAGATACGCAGTATTTT | CSEPGVADTQYF
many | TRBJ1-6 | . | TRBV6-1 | TGTGCCAGCAGGACTGGGTTTTCGGAACGAAGGCTGCACTTT | CASRTGFSERRLHF
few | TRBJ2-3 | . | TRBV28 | TGTGCCAGCATCAGCGCCACAGATACGCAGTATTTT | CASISATDTQYF
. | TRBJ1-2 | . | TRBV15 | TGTGCCACCAGCAGAGGTTTCGATGGCTACACCTTC | CATSRGFDGYTF
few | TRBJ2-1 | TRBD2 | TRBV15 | TGTGCCACCAGCATATCCCCCGGGGCGGGAGGATTCTACAATGAGCAGTTCTTC | CATSISPGAGGFYNEQFF
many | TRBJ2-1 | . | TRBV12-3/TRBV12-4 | TGTGCCAGCAGTTTGGCAGGGAACTACAATGAGCAGTTCTTC | CASSLAGNYNEQFF
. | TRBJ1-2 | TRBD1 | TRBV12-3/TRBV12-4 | TGTGCCAGCAGCCCCCAGGGGGGATATGGCTACACCTTC | CASSPQGGYGYTF
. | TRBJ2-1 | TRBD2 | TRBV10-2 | TGCGCCAGCGGGAGGGGTAGCGGGAACTACAATGAGCAGTTCTTC | CASGRGSGNYNEQFF
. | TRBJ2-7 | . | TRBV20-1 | TGCAGTGCTAGCGGCGCCGCCTCCTACGAGCAGTACTTC | CSASGAASYEQYF
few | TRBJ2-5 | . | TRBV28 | TGTGCCAGCAGTTTATCCGGGGAACCTCGGAAGACCCAGTACTTC | CASSLSGEPRKTQYF
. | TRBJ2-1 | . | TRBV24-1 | TGTGCCACCAGTGATTCTTCTCCCGGACAGGCGTCACTAGCGGTTACCTACAATGAGCAGTTCTTC | CATSDSSPGQASLAVTYNEQFF
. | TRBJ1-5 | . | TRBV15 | TGTGCCACCAGCAATGCGTGGTTCAATCAGCCCCAGCATTTT | CATSNAWFNQPQHF
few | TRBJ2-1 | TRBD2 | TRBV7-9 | TGTGCCAGCAGCGCAAACCAACTAGCGGGAGGTGCAAATGAGCAGTTCTTC | CASSANQLAGGANEQFF